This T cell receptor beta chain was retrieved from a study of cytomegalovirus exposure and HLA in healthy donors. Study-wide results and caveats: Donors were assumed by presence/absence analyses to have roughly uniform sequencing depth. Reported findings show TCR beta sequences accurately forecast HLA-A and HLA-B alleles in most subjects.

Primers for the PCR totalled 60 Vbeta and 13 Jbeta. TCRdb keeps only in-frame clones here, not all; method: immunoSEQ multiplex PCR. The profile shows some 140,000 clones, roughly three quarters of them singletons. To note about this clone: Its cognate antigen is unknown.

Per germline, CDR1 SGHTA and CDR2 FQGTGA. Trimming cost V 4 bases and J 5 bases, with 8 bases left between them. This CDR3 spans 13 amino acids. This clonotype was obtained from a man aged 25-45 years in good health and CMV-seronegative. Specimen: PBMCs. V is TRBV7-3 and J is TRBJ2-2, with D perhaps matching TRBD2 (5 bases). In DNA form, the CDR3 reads TGTGCCAGCAGCTGGACTGATACCGGGGAGCTGTTTTTT. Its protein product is CASSWTDTGELFF.